The entry below describes one T cell receptor beta chain. Its recognized antigen is unknown. Qualities for individual bases were not recorded, and no much larger clone is one base off. Every donor was a healthy Caucasian. The twin cohort comprised three pairs of female monozygotic twins, all aged about 18 to 30 years. Peripheral blood mononuclear cells were the source from which RNA for the TCR libraries was isolated. Based on the germline V gene, the CDR1 and CDR2 sequences are MGHRA and YSYEKL. V drops 5 bases and J drops 2 bases, leaving 13 bases in between. The CDR3, cysteine through phenylalanine, is 14 amino acids long. The only DNA kept is the CDR3, 42 bases in frame from the first base. The record originates from a study of identical twins (dated by TCRdb to 2016 to 2017). Background on the whole study: To test whether fetal clonotypes persist, the study used deep sequencing on TCR alpha and beta repertoires from monozygotic twins, unrelated adults of various ages, and cord blood. To rule out contamination, replicate twin experiments were performed at different times with different library preparation protocols.

What the work shows at the level of the full study, not this receptor alone: Zero-insertion analyses could be partly confounded by invariant T cells such as MAIT and iNKT, though diverse VJ usage argued against such confounding for most clonotypes. Excess twin sharing in beta out-of-frame sequences was weaker because fewer shared sequences lowered the signal-to-noise ratio. Because the same donors could not be followed over many years, the conclusions depended on cross-sectional statistical analysis. Fewer insertions were carried by abundant cord blood beta clonotypes, a similar but weaker trend appeared in young adult naive repertoires, and no such trend appeared in memory repertoires. In monozygotic twins, recombination models systematically underestimated out-of-frame TCR alpha sharing, but the models matched the sharing seen between unrelated individuals. Compared with coincidental sharing between unrelated individuals, out-of-frame TCR alpha sequences shared between twins showed an excess of sequences with low generation probability.

Library construction relied on 5' RACE. The data were produced on an Illumina HiSeq 2000. A universal primer binding site was added through template switching, and the final cDNA carried a unique molecular identifier so that TCR cDNA molecules could be counted accurately. First-strand cDNA for TCR alpha and beta chains was synthesized from specific primers in the conserved constant-segment region. To control for contamination, every cDNA library carried two barcodes: a SMART-Mk sample barcode plus Illumina barcodes. TruSeq adapter sequences and Illumina sample barcodes were added in two successive PCR steps. TCR alpha and beta cDNA libraries were sequenced on the Illumina HiSeq platform with custom primers. Per the authors' processing: Raw reads were processed with MiGEC to extract unique molecular identifiers, and MiXCR was used to determine CDR3 positions. Recombination models were inferred per individual with the repgenHMM and IGoR tools using an EM algorithm. The analysis of shared clonotypes was done with the tcR package in R, with sharing normalized by the product of cloneset sizes. To study raw recombination without the effects of thymic and clonal selection, out-of-frame nonproductive sequences were analyzed. TCRdb trimmed public reads at Q25 via fastp, called clones via MiXCR and kept in-frame beta chains. Every entry covers one CDR3 protein and lists the most common genes and DNA from its rows. The V and J calls, along with clone size, are taken from TCRdb and not from the paper's own processing. The sample profile shows 600,000 to 850,000 distinct CDR3 sequences; 15% to 20% of them were found once. Approximately 14% of the sample rests with the top ten.

This sample was also put to use in a study of T cells expressing NK-cell markers. The second source states: Several donors provided sorted CD3+CD56+NKG2C+, CD3+CD56+NKG2C- and CD3+CD56-NKG2C+ T-cell subsets, whose TCR beta-chain repertoires were profiled. Among the eight sequenced donors, only one was HCMV-seronegative, while the other seven were HCMV-seropositive. In several experiments an anti-gammadeltaTCR antibody was added to restrict sorting to alphabetaTCR-expressing T cells. In more than 5 donors, the dominant CD3+CD56+NKG2C+ clonotypes ranked among the top 10 CD8+ clonotypes, making up about 1.0-7.0% of CD8+ T cells. Those dominant clonotypes were again the most abundant among CD3+CD56-NKG2C+ cells in four donors, at about 28.3-60.1%. It remained unclear whether the expanded NKG2C-expressing T cell clones were specific for HCMV antigens. Randomly selected healthy volunteers, three men and five women, were used as the eight sequenced donors. A commercial ELISA kit detecting HCMV-specific IgG in serum was used to determine HCMV serostatus. Bulk peripheral blood T-cell repertoires were additionally sequenced from unsorted PBMC for 5 or 6 donors. MIGEC was used to demultiplex reads and group the reads by UMI, and MiTCR was used to assemble and quantify clonotypes. Only TCR cDNA sequences supported by at least two reads were kept to exclude erroneous sequences. The tcR package was used for downstream repertoire analysis, and clonotypes were matched between fractions using CDR3 nucleotide sequence together with V segment. VDJmatch was used to annotate antigen specificity against VDJdb, with one amino acid substitution in CDR3 permitted.

The chain joins TRBV4-1 to TRBJ2-7; the D assignment is uncertain and may be TRBD1 or TRBD2, with 5 bases supporting each. The sequenced material came from PBMCs. The receptor was isolated from a woman aged 18-35 years in good health. The nucleotides are TGCGCCAGCAGCTCCCGGGACGTAGCCTACGAGCAGTACTTC. Its protein product is CASSSRDVAYEQYF.